Presented here are 5 T cell receptor beta chains from one specimen sequenced in a study of CD8 T cells in ankylosing spondylitis. General observations from the study: One TCR beta motif, made up of eight highly homologous variants, appeared characteristic of ankylosing spondylitis blood.

For these TCRs, the target antigens are not known. TCRdb re-analysed the 5' RACE reads in MiXCR, keeping a single row per CDR3 protein. The repertoire holds 400,000 or so distinct CDR3 sequences, about 24% seen once, with 0.85% to 1% in the top ten. Material for sequencing was blood, either unsorted or a sorted T cell fraction (not recorded which). The receptor set was obtained from a male donor with ankylosing spondylitis.

The genes are TRBV27 and TRBJ1-1; D is possibly TRBD1 (5 bases). The CDR3 covers 14 residues. V was cut by 3 bases and J by 4 bases, with 12 bases left in between. The germline CDR1 and CDR2 sequences are MNHEY and SMNVEV (reference sequence). The CDR3 region is CASSFPRQSTEAFF. CDR3 nucleotide sequence: TGTGCCAGCAGTTTCCCAAGACAGAGCACTGAAGCTTTCTTT.

This clonotype was counted only a few times. The chain links TRBV7-9 to TRBJ1-1, with D perhaps matching TRBD1 (5 bases). Germline CDR1 reads SEHNR; CDR2 reads FQNEAQ (reference sequence). The ends were cut back, 0 bases at V and 5 bases at J, with 10 bases in the middle. The length of the CDR3 is 14 residues. The CDR3: CASSLAPGVTEAFF. DNA of the CDR3: TGTGCCAGCAGCTTAGCCCCGGGGGTTACTGAAGCTTTCTTT.

The chain carries TRBV5-1 and TRBJ2-7; the match to TRBD2 covers 13 bases. The V gene end was trimmed by 5 bases and the J gene end by 6 bases; junction bases not matched to a gene: 17. Germline V gene data show CDR1 as SGHRS and CDR2 as YFSETQ. There are 18 residues in the CDR3. CDR3 region: CASRRPAGLAGEFSEQYF. The CDR3 DNA sequence: TGCGCCAGCAGGCGACCGGCCGGACTAGCGGGAGAGTTTTCCGAGCAGTACTTC.

V gene TRBV7-8 combines with J gene TRBJ2-2, with 13 nucleotides matching TRBD2. The CDR3 extends over 15 amino acids. V lost 7 bases to trimming and J lost 3 bases; unmatched junction nucleotides: 2. Per germline, CDR1 SGHVS and CDR2 FQNEAQ. CDR3 sequence: CASNGLAGDTGELFF. Written as DNA, the CDR3 is TGTGCCAGCAATGGACTAGCGGGAGACACCGGGGAGCTGTTTTTT.

V gene TRBV20-1 combines with J gene TRBJ2-1, with D possibly matching TRBD1 (6 bases). The CDR3 contains 13 residues. V gave up 7 bases and J gave up 6 bases, with 16 bases separating them. CDR1 is DFQATT, CDR2 SNEGSKA, per germline (reference sequence). CDR3 coding DNA: TGCAGTGTCTTAGTGGCAGGGGTCAATGAGCAGTTCTTC. It is translated as CSVLVAGVNEQFF.